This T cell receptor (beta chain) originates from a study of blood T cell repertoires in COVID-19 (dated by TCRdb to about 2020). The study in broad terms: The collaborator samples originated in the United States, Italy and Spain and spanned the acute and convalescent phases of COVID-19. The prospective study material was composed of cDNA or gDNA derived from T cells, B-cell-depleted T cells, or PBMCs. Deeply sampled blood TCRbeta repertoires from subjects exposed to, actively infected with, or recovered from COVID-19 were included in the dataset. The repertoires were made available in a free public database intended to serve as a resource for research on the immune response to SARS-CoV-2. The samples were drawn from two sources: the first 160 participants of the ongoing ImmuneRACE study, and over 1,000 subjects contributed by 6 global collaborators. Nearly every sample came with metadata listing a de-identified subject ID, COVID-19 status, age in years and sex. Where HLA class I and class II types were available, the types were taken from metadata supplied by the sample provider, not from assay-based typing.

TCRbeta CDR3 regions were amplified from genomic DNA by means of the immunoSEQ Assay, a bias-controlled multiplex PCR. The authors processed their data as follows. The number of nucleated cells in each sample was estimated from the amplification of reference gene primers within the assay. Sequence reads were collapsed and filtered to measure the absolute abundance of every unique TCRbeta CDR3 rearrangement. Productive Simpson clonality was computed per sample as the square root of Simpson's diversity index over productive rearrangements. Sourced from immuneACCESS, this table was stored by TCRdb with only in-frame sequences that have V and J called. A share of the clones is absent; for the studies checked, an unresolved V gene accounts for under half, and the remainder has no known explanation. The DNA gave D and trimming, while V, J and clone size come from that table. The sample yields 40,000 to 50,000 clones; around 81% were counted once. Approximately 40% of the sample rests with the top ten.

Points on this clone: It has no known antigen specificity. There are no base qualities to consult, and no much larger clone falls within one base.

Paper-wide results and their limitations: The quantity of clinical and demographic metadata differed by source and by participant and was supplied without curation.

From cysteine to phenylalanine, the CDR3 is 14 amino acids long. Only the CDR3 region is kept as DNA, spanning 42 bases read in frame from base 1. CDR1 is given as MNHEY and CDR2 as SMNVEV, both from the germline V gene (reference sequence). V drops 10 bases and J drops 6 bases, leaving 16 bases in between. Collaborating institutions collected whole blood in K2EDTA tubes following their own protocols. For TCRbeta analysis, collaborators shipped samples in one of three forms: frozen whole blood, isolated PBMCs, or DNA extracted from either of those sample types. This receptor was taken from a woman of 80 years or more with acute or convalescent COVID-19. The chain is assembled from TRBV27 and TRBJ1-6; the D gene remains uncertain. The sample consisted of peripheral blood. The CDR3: CANAVGHSNSPLHF. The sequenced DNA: TGTGCCAACGCGGTAGGCCATTCTAATTCACCCCTCCACTTT.